Given below is one TCR beta chain in context. This sample was taken from a study of early T cells in non-severe SARS-CoV-2 infection. TCRdb re-analysed the 5' RACE reads in MiXCR, keeping a single row per CDR3 protein. The table records roughly 30,000 distinct CDR3 sequences, under 6% of them present only once. Germline trimming cut 0 bases from V and 3 bases from J; bases unmatched to any gene: 1. This CDR3 has 15 amino acids. The germline V gene has CDR1 MNHNY and CDR2 SVGAGI (reference sequence). The specimen sequenced was whole blood. This chain connects TRBV6-6 to TRBJ2-7; TRBD1 matches 11 bases. The TCR originated in an adult who was a healthcare worker with PCR-confirmed SARS-CoV-2 infection or an uninfected control (not recorded which). This CDR3 reads CASSYSGTGGYEQYF. CDR3 sequence (DNA): TGTGCCAGCAGTTACTCCGGGACAGGGGGCTACGAGCAGTACTTC.